The 14 T cell receptor beta chains below all came from one sample that was sequenced in a study of cytomegalovirus exposure and HLA in healthy donors. Profiling relied on immunoSEQ multiplex PCR, and the TCRdb table lists in-frame clones only, not all of them. The data hold 150,000 to 200,000 clones, with less than 90% observed a single time. The material sequenced was PBMCs. These receptor sequences come from a man aged 25-45 years in good health and CMV-seropositive.

J is TRBJ2-2 and V is TRBV6-5; D not certain. Trimming took off 2 bases at V and 0 bases at J, with 4 bases between the two ends. Looked up from germline, CDR1 is MNHEY and CDR2 is SVGAGI. CDR3 size: 14 residues. Here the CDR3 reads CASSYPTNTGELFF. The CDR3 bases are TGTGCCAGCAGTTACCCAACGAACACCGGGGAGCTGTTTTTT.

The chain has TRBV7-9 and TRBJ2-7; 7 nucleotides line up with TRBD1. Germline-derived CDR1 and CDR2 are SEHNR and FQNEAQ (reference sequence). The CDR3 loop spans 12 amino acids. V lost 5 bases to trimming and J lost 7 bases; unmatched junction nucleotides: 5. The CDR3, as DNA: TGTGCCAGCAGCCATACAGGGGATGAGCAGTACTTC. Amino acids: CASSHTGDEQYF. The complete variable domain, with remaining parts taken from reference TRBV7-9 and TRBJ2-7, reads DTGVSQNPRHKITKRGQNVTFRCDPISEHNRLYWYRQTLGQGPEFLTYFQNEAQLEKSRLLSDRFSAERPKGSFSTLEIQRTEQGDSAMYLCASSHTGDEQYFGPGTRLTVT.

In this sample, this clone turned up once. This chain uses TRBV18 with TRBJ1-1, with 8 bases matching TRBD1. Germline CDR1 and CDR2: KGHSH and LQKENI. The CDR3 has 14 residues. Trimming cost V 4 bases and J 4 bases; bases outside gene matches: 5. In nucleotides, the CDR3 is TGTGCCAGCTCACTGTCCCAGGGGGCCACTGAAGCTTTCTTT. Amino acid sequence: CASSLSQGATEAFF.

The chain is built from TRBV6-5 and TRBJ2-1; tentatively, D is TRBD1 (5 bases). The V end lost 4 bases, the J end lost 7 bases, and 14 bases lay between the germline ends. CDR1 and CDR2 from the germline V gene are MNHEY and SVGAGI. The CDR3 is 14 residues long. In nucleotides, the CDR3 is TGTGCCAGCAGTTCCCACGACAGTTTGAATGAGCAGTTCTTC. Protein: CASSSHDSLNEQFF.

V gene TRBV2 combines with J gene TRBJ2-2; 12 nucleotides match TRBD1. This CDR3 comprises 15 residues. The V and J ends lost 8 bases and 4 bases, in that order; junction bases with no gene match: 5. Germline CDR1 is SNHLY and CDR2 is FYNNEI. The CDR3, as DNA: TGTGCCAGCGGGGGACAGGGGGCGGTCACCGGGGAGCTGTTTTTT. Amino acids: CASGGQGAVTGELFF.

This rearrangement joins TRBV5-1 to TRBJ1-1; D remains unclear. The germline V and J ends were trimmed by 1 base and 2 bases, with 15 bases remaining between them. Germline CDR1 is SGHRS and CDR2 is YFSETQ. This CDR3 has 16 residues. The CDR3 sequence is CASSLKGGRLNTEAFF. The CDR3, as DNA: TGCGCCAGCAGCTTGAAAGGAGGACGCCTAAACACTGAAGCTTTCTTT.

This rearrangement joins TRBV29-1 to TRBJ2-3, with 8 bases fitting TRBD1. Germline CDR1 SQVTM, CDR2 ANQGSEA. This CDR3 has 14 amino acids. Germline trimming cut 4 bases from V and 5 bases from J; bases unmatched to any gene: 8. CDR3 amino acids: CSVAPGGSGDTQYF. CDR3 coding DNA: TGCAGCGTTGCTCCAGGGGGCTCGGGAGATACGCAGTATTTT.

This chain connects TRBV4-3 to TRBJ2-5; 9 nucleotides agree with TRBD1. J lost 5 bases, V lost 3 bases, and 19 bases had no gene match. The V gene's germline CDR1 is LGHNA and CDR2 YSLEER. CDR3 length equals 19 residues. CDR3 protein: CASSHLSPVRDRVPETQYF. The CDR3 coding sequence is TGCGCCAGCAGCCATCTATCCCCGGTCCGGGACAGGGTCCCGGAGACCCAGTACTTC.

CDR3 DNA: TGTGCCAGCAGCCATGACTGGGACATGGAACTCGAGCAGTACTTC. It codes for CASSHDWDMELEQYF. V is TRBV11-2 and J is TRBJ2-7, with a tentative D call TRBD1 (6 bases). V dropped 5 bases and J dropped 6 bases, with 20 bases sitting between them. Germline-derived CDR1 and CDR2 are SGHAT and FQNNGV. CDR3 length: 15 residues.

This rearrangement joins TRBV19 to TRBJ1-2, with D maybe TRBD1 (5 bases). Germline-derived CDR1 and CDR2 are LNHDA and SQIVND (reference sequence). The CDR3 is 14 amino acids. V was pared by 2 bases and J by 8 bases, with 15 bases between. The CDR3 reads CASSISPRGRGYTF. The CDR3, as DNA: TGTGCCAGTAGTATATCCCCGCGGGGCCGGGGCTACACCTTC.

This rearrangement joins TRBV6-5 to TRBJ2-7; D unclear. V lost 2 bases and J 3 bases, leaving 8 bases between the germline ends. Germline CDR1 is MNHEY and CDR2 is SVGAGI. The CDR3 totals 13 residues. For the CDR3, the DNA is TGTGCCAGCAGTTACGGGCCCCTCTACGAGCAGTACTTC. Encoded protein: CASSYGPLYEQYF.

This clone has a handful of counts. The chain joins TRBV30 to TRBJ1-1; possibly TRBD1 for D (5 bases). Germline lookup yields CDR1 GTSNPN and CDR2 SVGIG (reference sequence). CDR3 length: 14 amino acids. Between the trimmed V and J ends, which lost 0 bases and 2 bases, there was a span of 10 bases. CDR3 sequence: CAWSVGRGNTEAFF. As DNA, the CDR3 is TGTGCCTGGAGTGTAGGGAGGGGCAACACTGAAGCTTTCTTT.

Remarks on this clone: The junction and the germline gene differ at one end; a read error may be behind it. The chain uses TRBV7-7 and TRBJ2-5; no clear D. Germline CDR1 is SSHAT and CDR2 is FNYEAQ (reference sequence). The CDR3 is 13 residues long. The CDR3 DNA reads as TGTGCTAGCAGCTTAGGCGGCCAAGAGACCCAGTACTTC. Protein sequence: CASSLGGQETQYF.

The chain joins TRBV7-3 to TRBJ2-2, with D unresolved. The V end lost 2 bases, the J end lost 2 bases, and 3 bases lay between the germline ends. The CDR3 consists of 13 residues. The germline gives CDR1 SGHTA, CDR2 FQGTGA. CDR3 coding DNA: TGTGCCAGCAGCTTATCTAACACCGGGGAGCTGTTTTTT. It codes for CASSLSNTGELFF.